These T cell receptor beta chains were read from a single sample in a study of shared clonotypes between healthy human individuals. Generated by immunoSEQ multiplex PCR, the TCRdb table keeps only in-frame clones and is missing some. This sample yields approximately 2.5 million clones, of which approximately 93% are seen a single time; about 0.34% belongs to the top ten. What was sequenced was naive CD4+ T cells from PBMCs. These receptors were collected from a young man in good health. Some clones in this sample may be carry-over from other donors' samples. CDR3s include the opening cysteine and the closing phenylalanine or tryptophan. D genes are given only for firm matches. The size of a clone is reported for some rows only, either as once, few or many, or as a class for expanded clones.

d_call clone_size j_call v_call cdr3_nt cdr3_aa
NA NA TRBJ1-3 TRBV6-6 TGTGCCAGCAGTTACTCGACAGTCGTCTCTGGAAACACCATATATTTT CASSYSTVVSGNTIYF
NA NA TRBJ2-7 TRBV6-1 TGTGCCAGCAGTCCTGGGCCCCACGGGGAGCAGTACTTC CASSPGPHGEQYF
NA once TRBJ2-1 TRBV11-2 TGTGCCAGCAGCTTAGGGCCTCGACAGTTCTACAATGAGCAGTTCTTC CASSLGPRQFYNEQFF
NA NA TRBJ2-7 TRBV11-2 TGTGCCAGCAGCCGTCCCGCCTACGAGCAGTACTTC CASSRPAYEQYF
NA NA TRBJ1-1 TRBV19 TGTGCCAGTAGTAACACCCAGGGCGATTATGGAGCTTTCTTT CASSNTQGDYGAFF
NA NA TRBJ2-7 TRBV28 TGTGCCAGCAGCCGGCCAGGGTCGCGCGAGCAGTACTTC CASSRPGSREQYF
TRBD2 once TRBJ2-5 TRBV25-1 TGTGCCAGCAGACGCCAGGGAGAGGGAGGGAAGCAGTACTTC CASRRQGEGGKQYF
TRBD1 once TRBJ2-5 TRBV6-5 TGTGCCAGCACCGGAACAGGGGGCATGCAGACCCAGTACTTC CASTGTGGMQTQYF
TRBD2 NA TRBJ2-1 TRBV7-3 TGTGCCAGCAGCTTGGGCGGGAGTGCCTACAATGAGCAGTTCTTC CASSLGGSAYNEQFF
TRBD1 NA TRBJ2-5 TRBV29-1 TGCAGCGTGAGACAGGGGTCCGAGACCCAGTACTTC CSVRQGSETQYF
NA once TRBJ2-5 TRBV29-1 TGCAGCGTTCACCCGGGCAGGGGTTGGGAGACCCAGTACTTC CSVHPGRGWETQYF
NA once TRBJ1-1 TRBV7-8 TGTGCCAGCAGCTTAGTCCGCGGTAACACTGAAGCTTTCTTT CASSLVRGNTEAFF
TRBD2 NA TRBJ2-1 TRBV13 TGTGCCAGCAGCTCCAATGCCCGACTAGCGGGAGAGCCCTCCTACAATGAGCAGTTCTTC CASSSNARLAGEPSYNEQFF
NA NA TRBJ1-4 TRBV7-9 TGTGCCAGCAGCCCTGAGGGGGGAGGCGAAAAACTGTTTTTT CASSPEGGGEKLFF
TRBD1 NA TRBJ2-7 TRBV6-1 TGTGCCAGCAGTGAAAGAGGGCAGGGGGACGAGCAGTACTTC CASSERGQGDEQYF
NA once TRBJ2-7 TRBV28 TGTGCCAGCAGTTTTACCACGCCCGAGCAGTACTTC CASSFTTPEQYF
NA NA TRBJ1-4 TRBV5-1 TGCGCCAGCAGCTCGATACAGGGAGCTGCAACTAATGAAAAACTGTTTTTT CASSSIQGAATNEKLFF
TRBD2 once TRBJ2-7 TRBV28 TGTGCCAGCAGTTTTTCCTACGGGGGGGGGTACGAGCAGTACTTC CASSFSYGGGYEQYF
NA NA TRBJ2-1 TRBV7-2 TGTGCCAGCAGCTTACACCCTGGCGGAGCCTCCATCCCAATAGGGCAGTTCTTC CASSLHPGGASIPIGQFF
TRBD2 NA TRBJ2-6 TRBV5-4 TGTGCCAGCAGCTCCGCGGCTAGCGGACACCTCTCTGGGGCCAACGTCCTGACTTTC CASSSAASGHLSGANVLTF
TRBD1 NA TRBJ2-7 TRBV28 TGTGCCAGCAGCGGCCGGGACAGGGATTACGAGCAGTACTTC CASSGRDRDYEQYF
TRBD2 NA TRBJ2-1 TRBV6-6 TGTGCCAGCAGTCCGGATGCGGGAGGATACAATGAGCAGTTCTTC CASSPDAGGYNEQFF
NA NA TRBJ1-3 TRBV5-1 TGCGCCAGCAGCTTGGCCGGGAATCGAAACACCATATATTTT CASSLAGNRNTIYF
NA once TRBJ2-1 TRBV28 TGTGCCAGCAGGCCCACGGGGGCTAGAGGGTGGAGTGAGCAGTTCTTC CASRPTGARGWSEQFF
TRBD2 once TRBJ2-5 TRBV5-1 TGCGCCAGCAGCTCCCCGGGACTAGCGGGTGACCCCCAAGAGACCCAGTACTTC CASSSPGLAGDPQETQYF
TRBD1 NA TRBJ1-3 TRBV7-6 TGTGCCAGCAGCCAAAATGACAGGGGGCCGGGAAACACCATATATTTT CASSQNDRGPGNTIYF
NA NA TRBJ2-7 TRBV7-9 TGTGCCAGCAGTAGCGGCTACTACGAGCAGTACTTC CASSSGYYEQYF
NA NA TRBJ1-4 TRBV6-5 TGTGCCAGCAGTTCTATGGGGATAACTAATGAAAAACTGTTTTTT CASSSMGITNEKLFF
TRBD1 NA TRBJ1-2 TRBV28 TGTGCCTATGGAGGCCAGGGGGCGCGAGAAGATGGCTACACCTTC CAYGGQGAREDGYTF
NA NA TRBJ2-3 TRBV5-1 TGCGCCAGCAGCTTGAACCTACCAGGTGTGGGGACAGATACGCAGTATTTT CASSLNLPGVGTDTQYF
NA NA TRBJ1-6 TRBV11-2 TGTGCCAGCGGACAGAGCTCCTATAATTCACCCCTCCACTTT CASGQSSYNSPLHF
NA NA TRBJ1-1 TRBV19 TGTGCCAGTAGAGGAGGGGGATTGGGGGACACTGAAGCTTTCTTT CASRGGGLGDTEAFF
NA NA TRBJ2-2 TRBV4-1 TGCGCCAGCAGCCGCGATCCCGGGGAGCTGTTTTTT CASSRDPGELFF
NA few TRBJ1-1 TRBV30 TGTGCCTGGAGGAACTCGAACACTGAAGCTTTCTTT CAWRNSNTEAFF
NA NA TRBJ1-4 TRBV6-1 TGTGCCAGCAGTGAAGCCTTGCCAAGCGGGGGAAGGGGAGAAAAACTGTTTTTT CASSEALPSGGRGEKLFF
NA NA TRBJ1-3 TRBV5-6 TGTGCCAGCACTTTCCTTGGAAACACCATATATTTT CASTFLGNTIYF
NA NA TRBJ2-7 TRBV7-2 TGTGCCAGCAGCTTAGGAGGCAGGGGTAGGTACGAGCAGTACTTC CASSLGGRGRYEQYF
TRBD1 NA TRBJ2-7 TRBV6-5 TGTGCCAGCAGACGCCCGACAGGGGGCAACATCGAGCAGTACTTC CASRRPTGGNIEQYF
NA NA TRBJ1-1 TRBV28 TGTGCCAGCAGTTTATCGGCAATGCAAGCTTTCTTT CASSLSAMQAFF
NA NA TRBJ2-7 TRBV9 TGTGCCAGCAGCCCGGGCTCGGGGTCCTACGAGCAGTACTTC CASSPGSGSYEQYF
TRBD2 NA TRBJ2-2 TRBV6-5 TGTGCCAGCCGAGAACTAGCGATAGGGGAGCTGTTTTTT CASRELAIGELFF
NA few TRBJ1-1 TRBV7-3 TGTGCCAGCAGCGCCCAGCCGAACACTGAAGCTTTCTTT CASSAQPNTEAFF
NA NA TRBJ2-5 TRBV28 TGTGCCAGCAGTTTATTAGGGGTGGGGGAGACCCAGTACTTC CASSLLGVGETQYF
NA NA TRBJ2-7 TRBV28 TGTGCCAGCAGTTTACCCTCGGTGAGGGGAGTGGGAGAGCAGTACTTC CASSLPSVRGVGEQYF
NA NA TRBJ1-2 TRBV27 TGTGCCAGCAGTTTATCCCGGGGATATGGCTACACCTTC CASSLSRGYGYTF